This T cell receptor (beta chain) was identified during a study of OX40 agonist ivuxolimab in advanced cancers. Turning to the study itself: In this cohort, patients received ivuxolimab, an agonistic anti-OX40 (CD134) antibody. At approximately 83% male, the cohort had a mean age of about 60 years, ranging from roughly 20 to 90.

Profiling relied on immunoSEQ multiplex PCR, and the TCRdb table lists in-frame clones only, not all of them. The sample includes about 73,000 clones, roughly nine tenths of them seen just once. Whole-study findings and limits: In the 0.1 to 3.0 mg/kg range, CD4+ and CD8+ blood T cells had expanded clonally by week 6. Among the lowest peripheral clonal expansion occurred in 0.1-3.0 mg/kg partial responders.

About this clone itself: Its specificity is not known.

Here the sequenced sample was CD4+ or CD8+ T cells sorted from blood, taken in a trial of the OX40 agonist ivuxolimab. This clonotype originated in an adult with an advanced solid tumor such as melanoma, head and neck, liver or kidney cancer.

The CDR3 spells CASSLSLEQYF. The DNA for the CDR3 is TGCGCCAGCAGCTTGAGTCTCGAGCAGTACTTC. The chain couples TRBV5-1 to TRBJ2-7, with D unclear. The CDR3 sequence is 11 residues long. Germline loops: CDR1 SGHRS, CDR2 YFSETQ. Trimming cost V 1 base and J 6 bases, with 5 bases left between them. The variable domain in full, with the rest retrieved from reference TRBV5-1 and TRBJ2-7, is KAGVTQTPRYLIKTRGQQVTLSCSPISGHRSVSWYQQTPGQGLQFLFEYFSETQRNKGNFPGRFSGRQFSNSRSEMNVSTLELGDSALYLCASSLSLEQYFGPGTRLTVT.